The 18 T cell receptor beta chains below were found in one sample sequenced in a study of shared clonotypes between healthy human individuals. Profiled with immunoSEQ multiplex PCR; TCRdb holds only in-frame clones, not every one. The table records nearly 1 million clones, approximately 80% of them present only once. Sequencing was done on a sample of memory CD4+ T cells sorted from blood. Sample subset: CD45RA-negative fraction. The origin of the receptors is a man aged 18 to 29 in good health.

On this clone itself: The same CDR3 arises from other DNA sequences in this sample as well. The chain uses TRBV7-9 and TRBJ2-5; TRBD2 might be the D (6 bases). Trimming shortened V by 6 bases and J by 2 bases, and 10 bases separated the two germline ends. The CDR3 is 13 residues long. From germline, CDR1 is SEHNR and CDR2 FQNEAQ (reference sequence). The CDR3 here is CASSRDSQETQYF. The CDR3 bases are TGTGCCAGCAGTCGGGACTCACAAGAGACCCAGTACTTC.

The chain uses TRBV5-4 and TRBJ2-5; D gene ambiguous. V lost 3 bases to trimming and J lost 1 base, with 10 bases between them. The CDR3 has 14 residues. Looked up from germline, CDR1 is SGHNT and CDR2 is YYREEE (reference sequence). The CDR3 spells CASSSPPTQETQYF. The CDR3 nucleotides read TGTGCCAGCAGCTCCCCCCCAACCCAAGAGACCCAGTACTTC.

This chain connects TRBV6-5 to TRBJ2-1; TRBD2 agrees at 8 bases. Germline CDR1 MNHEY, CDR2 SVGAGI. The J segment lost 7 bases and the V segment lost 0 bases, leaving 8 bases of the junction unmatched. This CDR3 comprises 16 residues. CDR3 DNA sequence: TGTGCCAGCAGTTACTCGAGGAGCGGGAGAAGGAATGAGCAGTTCTTC. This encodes CASSYSRSGRRNEQFF.

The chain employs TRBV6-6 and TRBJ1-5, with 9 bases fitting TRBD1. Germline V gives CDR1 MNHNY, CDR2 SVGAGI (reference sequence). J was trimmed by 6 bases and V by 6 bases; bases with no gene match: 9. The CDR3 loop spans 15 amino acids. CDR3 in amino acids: CASRVTGGEGQPQHF. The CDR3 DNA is TGTGCCAGCAGAGTTACAGGGGGCGAGGGTCAGCCCCAGCATTTT.

DNA of the CDR3: TGTGCCAGCAGTTACGGGACAGGGGTAACTAATGAAAAACTGTTTTTT. It is translated as CASSYGTGVTNEKLFF. The chain uses TRBV6-6 and TRBJ1-4, with 10 bases that match TRBD1. Germline V gene data show CDR1 as MNHNY and CDR2 as SVGAGI (reference sequence). The ends lost 2 bases at V and 1 base at J; junction bases unmatched: 1. The CDR3 runs to 16 residues.

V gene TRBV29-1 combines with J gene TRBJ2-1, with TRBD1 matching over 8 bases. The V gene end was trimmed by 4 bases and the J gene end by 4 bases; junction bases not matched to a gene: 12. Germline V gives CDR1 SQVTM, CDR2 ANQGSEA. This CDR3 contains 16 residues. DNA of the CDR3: TGCAGCGTTGTGGCAGGGGGCCTCGAGTGGTACAATGAGCAGTTCTTC. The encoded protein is CSVVAGGLEWYNEQFF.

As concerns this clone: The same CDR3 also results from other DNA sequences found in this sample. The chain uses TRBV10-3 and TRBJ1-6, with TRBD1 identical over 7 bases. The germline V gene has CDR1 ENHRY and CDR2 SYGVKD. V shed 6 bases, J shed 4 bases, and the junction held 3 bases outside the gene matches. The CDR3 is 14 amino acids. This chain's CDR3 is CAIRGTDYNSPLHF. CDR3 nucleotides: TGTGCCATCAGGGGGACAGATTATAATTCACCCCTCCACTTT.

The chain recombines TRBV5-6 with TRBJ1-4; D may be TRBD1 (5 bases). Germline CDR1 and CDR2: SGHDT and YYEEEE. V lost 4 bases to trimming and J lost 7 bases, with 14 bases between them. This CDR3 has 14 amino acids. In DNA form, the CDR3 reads TGTGCCAGCAGCCAAACGGGACCTGTTGAAAAACTGTTTTTT. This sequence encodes CASSQTGPVEKLFF.

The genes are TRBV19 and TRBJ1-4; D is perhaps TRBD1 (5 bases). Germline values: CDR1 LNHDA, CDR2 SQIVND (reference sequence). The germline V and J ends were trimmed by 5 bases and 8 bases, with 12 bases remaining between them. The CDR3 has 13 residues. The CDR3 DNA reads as TGTGCCAGTAGTTTTACTCGGGGCGAAAAACTGTTTTTT. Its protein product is CASSFTRGEKLFF.

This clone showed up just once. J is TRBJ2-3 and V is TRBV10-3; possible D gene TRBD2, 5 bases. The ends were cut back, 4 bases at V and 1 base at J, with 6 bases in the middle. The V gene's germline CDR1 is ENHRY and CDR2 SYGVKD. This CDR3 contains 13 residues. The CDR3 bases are TGTGCCATCAGTGGGACTCGCACAGATACGCAGTATTTT. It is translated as CAISGTRTDTQYF.

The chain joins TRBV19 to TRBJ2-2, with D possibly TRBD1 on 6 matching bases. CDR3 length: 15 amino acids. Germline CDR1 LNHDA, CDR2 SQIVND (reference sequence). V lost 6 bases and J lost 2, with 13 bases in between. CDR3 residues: CASRGDNTNTGELFF. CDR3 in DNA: TGTGCCAGTAGGGGGGACAACACAAACACCGGGGAGCTGTTTTTT.

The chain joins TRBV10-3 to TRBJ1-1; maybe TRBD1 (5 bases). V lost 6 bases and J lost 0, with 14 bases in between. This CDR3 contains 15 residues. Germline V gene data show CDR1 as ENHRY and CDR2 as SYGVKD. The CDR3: CAIREAGFMNTEAFF. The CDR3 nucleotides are TGTGCCATCAGGGAGGCAGGGTTCATGAACACTGAAGCTTTCTTT.

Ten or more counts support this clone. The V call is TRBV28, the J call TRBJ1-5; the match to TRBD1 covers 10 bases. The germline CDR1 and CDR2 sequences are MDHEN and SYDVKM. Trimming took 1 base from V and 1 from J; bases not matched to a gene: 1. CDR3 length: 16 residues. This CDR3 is CASSLLGQGSNQPQHF. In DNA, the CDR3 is TGTGCCAGCAGTTTATTGGGACAGGGGAGCAATCAGCCCCAGCATTTT.

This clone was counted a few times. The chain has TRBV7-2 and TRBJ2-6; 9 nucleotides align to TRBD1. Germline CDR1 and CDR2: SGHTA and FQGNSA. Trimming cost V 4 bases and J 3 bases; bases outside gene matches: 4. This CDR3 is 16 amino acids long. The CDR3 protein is CASSSQGAVGANVLTF. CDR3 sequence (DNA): TGTGCCAGCAGCTCACAGGGGGCAGTTGGGGCCAACGTCCTGACTTTC.

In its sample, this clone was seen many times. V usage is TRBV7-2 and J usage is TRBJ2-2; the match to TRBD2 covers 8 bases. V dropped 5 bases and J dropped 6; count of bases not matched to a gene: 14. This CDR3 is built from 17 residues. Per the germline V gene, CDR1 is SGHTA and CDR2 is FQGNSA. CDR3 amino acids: CASSHTLGSGSAGELFF. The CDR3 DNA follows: TGTGCCAGCAGCCATACCCTGGGCAGCGGGAGCGCCGGGGAGCTGTTTTTT.

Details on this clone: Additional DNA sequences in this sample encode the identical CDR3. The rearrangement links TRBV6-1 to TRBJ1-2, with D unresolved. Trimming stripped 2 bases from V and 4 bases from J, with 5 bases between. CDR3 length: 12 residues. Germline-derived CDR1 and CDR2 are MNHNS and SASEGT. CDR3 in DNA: TGTGCCAGCAGTGAACGGGGCTATGGCTACACCTTC. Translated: CASSERGYGYTF.

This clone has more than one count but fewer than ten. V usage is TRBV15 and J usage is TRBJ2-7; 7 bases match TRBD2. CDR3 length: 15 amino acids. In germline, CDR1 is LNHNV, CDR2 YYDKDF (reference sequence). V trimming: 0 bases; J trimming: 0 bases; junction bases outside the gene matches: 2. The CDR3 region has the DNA TGTGCCACCAGCAGAGAACCGGGGGGCTCCTACGAGCAGTACTTC. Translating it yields CATSREPGGSYEQYF.

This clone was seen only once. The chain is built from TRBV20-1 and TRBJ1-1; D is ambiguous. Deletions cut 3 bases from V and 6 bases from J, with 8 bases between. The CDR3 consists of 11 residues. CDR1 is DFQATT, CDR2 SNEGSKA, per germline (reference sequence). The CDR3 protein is CSASWLAEAFF. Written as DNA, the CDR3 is TGCAGTGCTAGTTGGCTCGCTGAAGCTTTCTTT.